The 9 T cell receptor beta chains below were found in one sample sequenced in a study of blood T cell repertoires in COVID-19. Only in-frame clones appear in the TCRdb table, and some are missing; sequencing was by immunoSEQ multiplex PCR. The sample includes 60,000 to 65,000 clones, about 80% of them seen just once. Input material: peripheral blood. Every receptor here comes from a man aged 55 to 70 with COVID-19, enrolled during active disease.

This clone was recorded once. The chain carries TRBV5-4 and TRBJ1-2, with D possibly TRBD1 on 6 matching bases. V lost 2 bases to trimming and J lost 4 bases, with 9 bases between them. The CDR3 spans 13 residues. Per the germline V gene, CDR1 is SGHNT and CDR2 is YYREEE (reference sequence). The CDR3 loop reads CASSFEGGYGYTF. CDR3 sequence (DNA): TGTGCCAGCAGCTTTGAAGGGGGCTATGGCTACACCTTC.

The J gene is TRBJ2-7, the V gene TRBV30, with TRBD2 as a possible D gene (5 bases). The CDR3 contains 14 residues. The V gene's germline CDR1 is GTSNPN and CDR2 SVGIG (reference sequence). V lost 5 bases and J lost 0, with 14 bases in between. The CDR3 region has the DNA TGTGCCTGGCGATCTAGCCTACGCTCCTACGAGCAGTACTTC. Protein sequence: CAWRSSLRSYEQYF.

V is TRBV2 and J is TRBJ2-3; 11 nucleotides line up with TRBD2. This CDR3 has 13 amino acids. In germline, CDR1 is SNHLY, CDR2 FYNNEI. The V segment lost 8 bases and the J segment 10 bases; nucleotides outside the gene matches: 8. DNA for the CDR3: TGTGCCAGCCTAGGGACTAGCGGCCGCGCGCAGTATTTT. Its translation: CASLGTSGRAQYF.

V gene TRBV11-3 combines with J gene TRBJ2-1, with D possibly being TRBD2 (6 bases). The germline V gene encodes CDR1 SGHNT and CDR2 YENEEA. This CDR3 contains 14 residues. V lost 7 bases, J lost 0 bases, and 10 bases lay in between. The chain's CDR3 is CASKEGPSYNEQFF. The CDR3 DNA follows: TGTGCCAGCAAGGAGGGGCCCTCCTACAATGAGCAGTTCTTC.

The rearrangement joins TRBV7-9 to TRBJ2-4, with D tentatively TRBD2 (6 bases). The CDR3 has 12 residues. V gave up 10 bases and J gave up 6 bases, with 13 bases separating them. Germline CDR1 and CDR2: SEHNR and FQNEAQ (reference sequence). The CDR3 nucleotides are TGTGCCACCCCCGTGGGGGGAAACATTCAGTACTTC. Its translation: CATPVGGNIQYF.

V and J are TRBV5-1 and TRBJ2-5; weak D call: TRBD1 (6 bases). The V gene's germline CDR1 is SGHRS and CDR2 YFSETQ. The CDR3 loop spans 15 amino acids. Trimming removed 5 bases from V and 4 bases from J, with 18 bases in between. The CDR3: CASRSVVQGLETQYF. DNA for the CDR3: TGCGCCAGCAGATCAGTGGTCCAGGGGCTAGAGACCCAGTACTTC.

The chain uses TRBV9 and TRBJ2-1; D is uncertain. The V gene's germline CDR1 is SGDLS and CDR2 YYNGEE. This CDR3 spans 15 amino acids. V shed 4 bases and J shed 2 bases, with 13 bases lying between them. The CDR3 nucleotides are TGTGCCAGCAGCCGCGCAGGTGATACCTACAATGAGCAGTTCTTC. Translation: CASSRAGDTYNEQFF.

This clone was detected only a few times. The chain recombines TRBV28 with TRBJ1-5; 8 positions match TRBD1. V lost 4 bases to trimming and J lost 2 bases; unmatched junction nucleotides: 4. Germline V gene data show CDR1 as MDHEN and CDR2 as SYDVKM. The CDR3 consists of 15 residues. CDR3 amino acids: CASSSLTGGNQPQHF. DNA of the CDR3: TGTGCCAGCAGTTCCTTGACAGGGGGCAATCAGCCCCAGCATTTT.

The chain uses TRBV24-1 and TRBJ2-5, with D perhaps matching TRBD2 (6 bases). Germline CDR1 and CDR2: KGHDR and SFDVKD. V shed 6 bases and J shed 0 bases, with 19 bases lying between them. This CDR3 region has 17 residues. CDR3 coding DNA: TGTGCCACCAGTAGGGCGGAGAATAGCGGCGACCAAGAGACCCAGTACTTC. Its translation is CATSRAENSGDQETQYF.